This TCR beta chain was sequenced in a study of vaccination and CD4 T cells after COVID-19. The study sequenced cultured CD4+ T cell DNA using the Oncomine TCR Beta short-read assay. TCRdb re-derived calls from the PCR reads in MiXCR, one entry per CDR3 protein. The repertoire holds some 11,000 distinct CDR3 sequences, 50% to 75% seen once, with 8.7% in the top ten. Remarks on this clonotype: Its antigen is as yet unknown.

Treatment in this sample: approximately 9-day PBMC culture with coronavirus spike peptide pools or control peptides (ViraFEST assay). The V gene end was trimmed by 0 bases and the J gene end by 8 bases; junction bases not matched to a gene: 10. CDR3 length equals 17 residues. Germline CDR1 and CDR2: MNHEY and SVGAGI. The rearrangement joins TRBV6-5 to TRBJ1-4, with 9 nucleotides matching TRBD1. This receptor was taken from a human donor who had recovered from COVID-19. The starting material was CD4+ T cells from blood, cultured in vitro, obtained before SARS-CoV-2 vaccination. Here the CDR3 reads CASSYSEKRDRDEKLFF. In DNA, the CDR3 is TGTGCCAGCAGTTACTCCGAAAAACGGGACAGGGACGAAAAACTGTTTTTT.